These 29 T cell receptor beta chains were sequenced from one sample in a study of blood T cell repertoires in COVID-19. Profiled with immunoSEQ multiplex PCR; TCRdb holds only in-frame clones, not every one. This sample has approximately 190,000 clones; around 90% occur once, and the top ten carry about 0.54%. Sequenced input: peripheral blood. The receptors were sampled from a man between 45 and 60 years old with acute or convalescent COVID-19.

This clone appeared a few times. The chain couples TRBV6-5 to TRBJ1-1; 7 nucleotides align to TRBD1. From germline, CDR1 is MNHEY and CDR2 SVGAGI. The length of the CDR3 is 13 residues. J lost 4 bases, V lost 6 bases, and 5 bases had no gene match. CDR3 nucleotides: TGTGCCAGCAGGGGCGGGACAGCCACTGAAGCTTTCTTT. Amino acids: CASRGGTATEAFF.

This CDR3 reads CTSTHPGQDTDTQYF. The CDR3 nucleotides read TGCACCAGCACTCATCCGGGACAGGACACAGATACGCAGTATTTT. The chain is built from TRBV1 and TRBJ2-3; the tabulated D call, TRBD1, remains unverified against the DNA. TRBV1 is a documented pseudogene. The CDR3 runs 15 residues.

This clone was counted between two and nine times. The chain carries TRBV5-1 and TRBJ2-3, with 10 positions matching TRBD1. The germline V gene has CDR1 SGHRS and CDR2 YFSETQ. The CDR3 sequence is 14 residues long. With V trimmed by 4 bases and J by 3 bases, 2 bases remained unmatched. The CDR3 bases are TGCGCCAGCAGCACGGGACAGGGGACAGATACGCAGTATTTT. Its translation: CASSTGQGTDTQYF.

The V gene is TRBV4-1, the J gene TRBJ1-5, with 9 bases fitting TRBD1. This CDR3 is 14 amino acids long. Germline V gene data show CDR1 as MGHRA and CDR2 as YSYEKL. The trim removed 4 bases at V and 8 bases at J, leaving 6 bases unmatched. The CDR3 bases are TGCGCCAGCAGCCCGGGACAGGGCGATGAGCCCCAGCATTTT. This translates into CASSPGQGDEPQHF.

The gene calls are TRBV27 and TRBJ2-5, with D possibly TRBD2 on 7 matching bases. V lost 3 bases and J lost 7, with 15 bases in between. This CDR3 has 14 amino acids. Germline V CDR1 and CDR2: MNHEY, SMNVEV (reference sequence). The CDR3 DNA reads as TGTGCCAGCAGTTTTGCCGGGGGGCTTGGGACCCAGTACTTC. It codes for CASSFAGGLGTQYF.

CDR3 in amino acids: CASTNSYEQYF. The CDR3 DNA reads TGTGCCAGTACAAATTCCTACGAGCAGTACTTC. The chain combines TRBV19 with TRBJ2-7; D unresolved. The length of the CDR3 is 11 residues. V was shortened by 7 bases and J by 1 base, with 5 bases between the two germline ends. The V gene's germline CDR1 is LNHDA and CDR2 SQIVND (reference sequence).

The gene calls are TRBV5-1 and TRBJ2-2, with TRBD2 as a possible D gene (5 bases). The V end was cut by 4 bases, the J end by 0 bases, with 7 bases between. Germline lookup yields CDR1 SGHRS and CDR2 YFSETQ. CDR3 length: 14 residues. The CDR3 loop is CASSEGSNTGELFF. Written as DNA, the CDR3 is TGCGCCAGCAGCGAGGGTTCGAACACCGGGGAGCTGTTTTTT.

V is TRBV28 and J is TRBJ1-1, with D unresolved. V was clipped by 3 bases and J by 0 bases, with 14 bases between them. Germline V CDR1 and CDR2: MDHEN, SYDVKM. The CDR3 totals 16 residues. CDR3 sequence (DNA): TGTGCCAGCAGTTTTAGAGGCCTATGGGTGAACACTGAAGCTTTCTTT. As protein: CASSFRGLWVNTEAFF.

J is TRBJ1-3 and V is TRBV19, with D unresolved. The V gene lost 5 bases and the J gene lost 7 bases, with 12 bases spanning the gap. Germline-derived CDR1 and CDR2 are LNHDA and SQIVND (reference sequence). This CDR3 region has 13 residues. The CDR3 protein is CASSVGRGNTIYF. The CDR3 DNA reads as TGTGCCAGTAGTGTCGGACGCGGGAACACCATATATTTT. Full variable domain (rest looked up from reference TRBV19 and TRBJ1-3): DGGITQSPKYLFRKEGQNVTLSCEQNLNHDAMYWYRQDPGQGLRLIYYSQIVNDFQKGDIAEGYSVSREKKESFPLTVTSAQKNPTAFYLCASSVGRGNTIYFGEGSWLTVV.

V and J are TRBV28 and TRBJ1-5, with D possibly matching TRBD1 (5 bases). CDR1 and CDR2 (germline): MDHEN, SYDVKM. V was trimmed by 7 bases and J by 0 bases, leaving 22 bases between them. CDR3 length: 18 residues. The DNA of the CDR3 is TGTGCCAGCAATTGGGGGGTAGGGAAGGGGTATAGCAATCAGCCCCAGCATTTT. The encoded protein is CASNWGVGKGYSNQPQHF.

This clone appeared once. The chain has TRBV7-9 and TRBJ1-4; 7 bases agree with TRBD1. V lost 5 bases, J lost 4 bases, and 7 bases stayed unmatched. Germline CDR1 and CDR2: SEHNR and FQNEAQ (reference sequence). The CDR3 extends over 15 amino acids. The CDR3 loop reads CASSLPGQNNEKLFF. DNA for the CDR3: TGTGCCAGCAGCCTTCCGGGACAGAATAATGAAAAACTGTTTTTT.

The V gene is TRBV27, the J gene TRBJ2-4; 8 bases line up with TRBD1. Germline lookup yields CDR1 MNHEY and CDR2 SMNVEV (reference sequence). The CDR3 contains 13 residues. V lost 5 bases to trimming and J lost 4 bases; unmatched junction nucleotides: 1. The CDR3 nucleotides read TGTGCCAGCAGTAGACAGGGGAAAAACATTCAGTACTTC. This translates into CASSRQGKNIQYF.

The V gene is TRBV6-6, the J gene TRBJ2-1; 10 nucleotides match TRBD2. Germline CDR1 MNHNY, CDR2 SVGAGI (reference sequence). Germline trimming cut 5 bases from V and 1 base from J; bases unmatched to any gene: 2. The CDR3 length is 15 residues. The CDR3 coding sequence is TGTGCCAGCAGTCCTAGCGGGAGTTCCTACAATGAGCAGTTCTTC. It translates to CASSPSGSSYNEQFF.

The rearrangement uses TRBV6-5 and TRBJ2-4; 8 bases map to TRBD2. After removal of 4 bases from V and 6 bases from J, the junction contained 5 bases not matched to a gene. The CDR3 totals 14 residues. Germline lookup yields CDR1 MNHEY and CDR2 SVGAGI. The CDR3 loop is CASSSGGSRNIQYF. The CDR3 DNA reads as TGTGCCAGCAGTTCGGGAGGGTCAAGAAACATTCAGTACTTC.

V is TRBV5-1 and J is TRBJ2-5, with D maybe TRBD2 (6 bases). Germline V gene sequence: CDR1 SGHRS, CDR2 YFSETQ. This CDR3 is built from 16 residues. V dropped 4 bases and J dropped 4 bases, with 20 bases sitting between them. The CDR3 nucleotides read TGCGCCAGCAGCGACGGGACTCGCCTCGCGGGAGAGACCCAGTACTTC. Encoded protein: CASSDGTRLAGETQYF. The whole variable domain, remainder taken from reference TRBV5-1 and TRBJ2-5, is KAGVTQTPRYLIKTRGQQVTLSCSPISGHRSVSWYQQTPGQGLQFLFEYFSETQRNKGNFPGRFSGRQFSNSRSEMNVSTLELGDSALYLCASSDGTRLAGETQYFGPGTRLLVL.

Here the CDR3 reads CAISDRDRGKNIQYF. The CDR3 nucleotides read TGTGCCATCAGTGACCGGGACAGGGGCAAAAACATTCAGTACTTC. This chain connects TRBV10-3 to TRBJ2-4, with 10 bases that match TRBD1. CDR1 is ENHRY, CDR2 SYGVKD, per germline. V shed 3 bases and J 3 bases; nucleotides not matched to a gene: 2. The CDR3 spans 15 residues.

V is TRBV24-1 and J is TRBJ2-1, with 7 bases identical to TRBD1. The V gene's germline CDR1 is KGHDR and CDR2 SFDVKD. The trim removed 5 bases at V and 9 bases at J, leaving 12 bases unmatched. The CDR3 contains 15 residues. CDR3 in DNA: TGTGCCACCAGTGGCCTGGGAGAGGGGGCTGCTGAGCAGTTCTTC. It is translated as CATSGLGEGAAEQFF.

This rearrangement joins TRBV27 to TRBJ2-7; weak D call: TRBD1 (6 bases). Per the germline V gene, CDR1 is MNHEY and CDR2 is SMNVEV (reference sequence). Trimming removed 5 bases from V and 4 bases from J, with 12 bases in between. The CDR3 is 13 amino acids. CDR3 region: CASSPNREYEQYF. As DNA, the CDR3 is TGTGCCAGCAGTCCCAACAGGGAGTACGAGCAGTACTTC.

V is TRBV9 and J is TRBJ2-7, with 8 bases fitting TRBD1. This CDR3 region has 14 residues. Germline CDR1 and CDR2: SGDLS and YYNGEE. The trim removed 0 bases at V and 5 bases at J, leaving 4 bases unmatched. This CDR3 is CASSVGDRSDEQYF. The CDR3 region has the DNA TGTGCCAGCAGCGTAGGGGACAGGTCCGACGAGCAGTACTTC.

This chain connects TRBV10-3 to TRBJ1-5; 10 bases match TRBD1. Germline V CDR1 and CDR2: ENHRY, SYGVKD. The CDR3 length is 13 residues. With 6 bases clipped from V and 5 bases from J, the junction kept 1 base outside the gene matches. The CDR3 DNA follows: TGTGCCATCAGGGGGACAGGGGATCAGCCCCAGCATTTT. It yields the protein CAIRGTGDQPQHF.

For the CDR3, the DNA is TGTGCCAGCACCGGGACAGGTGTTGGCTACACCTTC. This sequence encodes CASTGTGVGYTF. This chain connects TRBV2 to TRBJ1-2; 8 bases match TRBD1. Germline V gene data show CDR1 as SNHLY and CDR2 as FYNNEI. Unmatched junction bases numbered 5, after V lost 7 bases and J lost 7 bases. The CDR3 consists of 12 residues. Variable domain in full (rest from reference TRBV2 and TRBJ1-2): EPEVTQTPSHQVTQMGQEVILRCVPISNHLYFYWYRQILGQKVEFLVSFYNNEISEKSEIFDDQFSVERPDGSNFTLKIRSTKLEDSAMYFCASTGTGVGYTFGSGTRLTVV.

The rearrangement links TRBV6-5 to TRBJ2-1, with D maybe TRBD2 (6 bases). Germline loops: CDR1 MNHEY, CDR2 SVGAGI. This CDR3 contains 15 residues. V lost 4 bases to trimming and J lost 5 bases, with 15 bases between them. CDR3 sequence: CASSWNARGNNEQFF. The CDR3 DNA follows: TGTGCCAGCAGTTGGAATGCCCGGGGGAACAATGAGCAGTTCTTC.

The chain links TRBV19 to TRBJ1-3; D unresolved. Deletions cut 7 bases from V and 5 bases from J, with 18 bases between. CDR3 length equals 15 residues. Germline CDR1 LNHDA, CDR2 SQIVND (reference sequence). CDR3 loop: CASTHMAGRRNTIYF. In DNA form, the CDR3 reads TGTGCCAGTACTCACATGGCGGGGAGAAGAAACACCATATATTTT.

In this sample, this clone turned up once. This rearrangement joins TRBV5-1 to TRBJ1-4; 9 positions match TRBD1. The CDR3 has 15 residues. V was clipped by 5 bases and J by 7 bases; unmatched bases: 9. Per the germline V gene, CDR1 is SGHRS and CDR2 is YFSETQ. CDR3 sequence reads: CASRQTGQGFEKLFF. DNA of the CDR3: TGCGCCAGCAGACAGACAGGACAGGGGTTTGAAAAACTGTTTTTT.

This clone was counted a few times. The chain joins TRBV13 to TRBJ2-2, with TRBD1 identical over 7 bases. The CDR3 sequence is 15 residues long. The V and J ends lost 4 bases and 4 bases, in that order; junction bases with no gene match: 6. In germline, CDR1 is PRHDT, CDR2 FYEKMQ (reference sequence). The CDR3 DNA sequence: TGTGCCAGCAGCTCAGGGGACAGCGCCACCGGGGAGCTGTTTTTT. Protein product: CASSSGDSATGELFF.

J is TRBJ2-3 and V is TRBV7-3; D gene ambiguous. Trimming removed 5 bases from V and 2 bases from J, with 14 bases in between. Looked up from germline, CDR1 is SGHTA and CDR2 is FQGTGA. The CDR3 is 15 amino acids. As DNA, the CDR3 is TGTGCCAGCAGCCGCGGCCCGGGTTACACAGATACGCAGTATTTT. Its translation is CASSRGPGYTDTQYF.

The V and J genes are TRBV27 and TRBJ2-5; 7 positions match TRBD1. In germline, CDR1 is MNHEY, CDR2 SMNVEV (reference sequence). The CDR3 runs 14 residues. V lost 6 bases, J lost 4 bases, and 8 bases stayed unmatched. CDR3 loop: CASRKGDRVETQYF. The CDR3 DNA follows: TGTGCCAGCAGAAAGGGAGACAGGGTAGAGACCCAGTACTTC.

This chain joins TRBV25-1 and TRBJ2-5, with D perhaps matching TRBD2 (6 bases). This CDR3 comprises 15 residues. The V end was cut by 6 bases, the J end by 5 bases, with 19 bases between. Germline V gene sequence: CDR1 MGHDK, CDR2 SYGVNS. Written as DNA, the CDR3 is TGTGCCAGCAGCGACGAAGGATGGGGAGGCGAGACCCAGTACTTC. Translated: CASSDEGWGGETQYF. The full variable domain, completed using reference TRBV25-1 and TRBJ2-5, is EADIYQTPRYLVIGTGKKITLECSQTMGHDKMYWYQQDPGMELHLIHYSYGVNSTEKGDLSSESTVSRIRTEHFPLTLESARPSHTSQYLCASSDEGWGGETQYFGPGTRLLVL.

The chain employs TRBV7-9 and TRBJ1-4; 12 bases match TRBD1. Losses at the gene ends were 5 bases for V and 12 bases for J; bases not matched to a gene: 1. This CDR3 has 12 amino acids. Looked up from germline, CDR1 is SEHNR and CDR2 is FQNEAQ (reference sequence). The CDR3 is CASSGTGGELFF. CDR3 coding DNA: TGTGCCAGCAGCGGGACAGGGGGCGAACTGTTTTTT.